The clone carrying this T cell receptor (beta chain) was counted a few times. The data are from a study of T-cell reconstitution after alpha-beta-depleted transplantation in children. Unique molecular identifiers featured in how the TCRbeta library was prepared. TCRdb re-called the PCR reads through MiXCR, storing one row per CDR3 protein. The profile shows about 350,000 distinct CDR3 sequences, 13% of them singletons. V lost 6 bases and J lost 10, with 21 bases in between. The CDR3 runs to 14 residues. The sample here was PBMCs, taken from the stem cell graft. The chain is built from TRBV12-3 or TRBV12-4 and TRBJ1-1, with a weak D call TRBD1 (6 bases). The sequence came from a human donor who donated a stem cell graft to a child with Fanconi anemia. The CDR3 protein is CASSNYPGDWVAFF. In DNA form, the CDR3 reads TGTGCCAGCAGCAATTACCCAGGGGATTGGGTAGCTTTCTTT.